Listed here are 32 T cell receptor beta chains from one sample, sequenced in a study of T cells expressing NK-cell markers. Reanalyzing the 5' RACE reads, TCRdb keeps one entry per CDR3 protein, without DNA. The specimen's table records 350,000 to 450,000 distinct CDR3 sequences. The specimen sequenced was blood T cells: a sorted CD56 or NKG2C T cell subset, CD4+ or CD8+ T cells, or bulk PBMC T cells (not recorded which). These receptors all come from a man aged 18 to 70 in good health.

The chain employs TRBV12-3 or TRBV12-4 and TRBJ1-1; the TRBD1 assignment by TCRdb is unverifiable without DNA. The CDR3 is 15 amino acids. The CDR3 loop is CASKDRSAGNTEAFF.

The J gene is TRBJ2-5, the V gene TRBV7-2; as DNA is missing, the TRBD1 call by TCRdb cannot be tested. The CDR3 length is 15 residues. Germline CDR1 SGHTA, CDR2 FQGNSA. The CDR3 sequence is CASSDGHLYQETQYF.

This CDR3 is CASSKLGTENQPQHF. The chain recombines TRBV5-5 with TRBJ1-5; TCRdb designates TRBD1, a call that cannot be tested without DNA. The germline gives CDR1 SGHKS, CDR2 YYEKEE (reference sequence). This CDR3 is 15 amino acids long.

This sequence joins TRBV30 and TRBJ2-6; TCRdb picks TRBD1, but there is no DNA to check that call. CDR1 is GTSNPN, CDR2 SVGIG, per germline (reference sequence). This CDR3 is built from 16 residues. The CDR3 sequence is CAWRGQGVQGANVLTF.

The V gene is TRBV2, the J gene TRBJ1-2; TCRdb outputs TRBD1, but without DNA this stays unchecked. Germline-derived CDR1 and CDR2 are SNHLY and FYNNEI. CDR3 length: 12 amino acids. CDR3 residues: CASSRQAYGYTF.

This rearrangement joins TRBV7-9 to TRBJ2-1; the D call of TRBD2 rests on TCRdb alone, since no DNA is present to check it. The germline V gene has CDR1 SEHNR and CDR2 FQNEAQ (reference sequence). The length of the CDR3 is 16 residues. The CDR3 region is CASSRTSPLGLDEQFF. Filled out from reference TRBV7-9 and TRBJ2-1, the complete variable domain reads DTGVSQNPRHKITKRGQNVTFRCDPISEHNRLYWYRQTLGQGPEFLTYFQNEAQLEKSRLLSDRFSAERPKGSFSTLEIQRTEQGDSAMYLCASSRTSPLGLDEQFFGPGTRLTVL.

This CDR3 reads CASGLRGKSTDTQYF. This chain uses TRBV12-5 with TRBJ2-3. The CDR3 runs to 15 residues. From germline, CDR1 is LGHNT and CDR2 FRNRAP.

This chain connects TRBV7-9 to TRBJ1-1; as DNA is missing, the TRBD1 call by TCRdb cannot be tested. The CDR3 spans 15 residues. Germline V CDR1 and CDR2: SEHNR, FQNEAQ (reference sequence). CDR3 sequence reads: CASSFLGGPGTEAFF.

The CDR3 here is CASSLTSGGNEQFF. The V gene is TRBV5-1, the J gene TRBJ2-1; the D gene TCRdb calls, TRBD2, cannot be checked with no DNA. This CDR3 comprises 14 residues. From germline, CDR1 is SGHRS and CDR2 YFSETQ.

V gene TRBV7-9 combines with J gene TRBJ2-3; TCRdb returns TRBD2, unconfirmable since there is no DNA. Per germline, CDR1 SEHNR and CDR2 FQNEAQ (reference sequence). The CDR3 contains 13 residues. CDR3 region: CASKNWTADTQYF. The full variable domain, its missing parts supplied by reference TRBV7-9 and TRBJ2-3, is DTGVSQNPRHKITKRGQNVTFRCDPISEHNRLYWYRQTLGQGPEFLTYFQNEAQLEKSRLLSDRFSAERPKGSFSTLEIQRTEQGDSAMYLCASKNWTADTQYFGPGTRLTVL.

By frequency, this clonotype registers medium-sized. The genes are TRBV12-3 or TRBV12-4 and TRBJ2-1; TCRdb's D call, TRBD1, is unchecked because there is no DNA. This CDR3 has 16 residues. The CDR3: CASSTGGLGGYNEQFF.

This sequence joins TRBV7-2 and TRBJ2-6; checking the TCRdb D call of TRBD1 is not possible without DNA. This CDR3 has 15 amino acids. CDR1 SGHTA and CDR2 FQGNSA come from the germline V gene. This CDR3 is CAAGDRGTGANVLTF. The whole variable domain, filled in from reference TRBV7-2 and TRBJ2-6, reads GAGVSQSPSNKVTEKGKDVELRCDPISGHTALYWYRQSLGQGLEFLIYFQGNSAPDKSGLPSDRFSAERTGGSVSTLTIQRTQQEDSAVYLCAAGDRGTGANVLTFGAGSRLTVL.

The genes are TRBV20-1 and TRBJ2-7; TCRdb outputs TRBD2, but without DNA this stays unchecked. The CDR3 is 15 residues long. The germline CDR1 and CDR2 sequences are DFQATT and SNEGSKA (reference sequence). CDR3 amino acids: CSALGLAVGAYEQYF.

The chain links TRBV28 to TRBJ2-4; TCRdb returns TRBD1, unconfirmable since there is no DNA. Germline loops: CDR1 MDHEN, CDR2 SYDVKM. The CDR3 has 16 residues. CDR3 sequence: CASSLDTSLAKNIQYF.

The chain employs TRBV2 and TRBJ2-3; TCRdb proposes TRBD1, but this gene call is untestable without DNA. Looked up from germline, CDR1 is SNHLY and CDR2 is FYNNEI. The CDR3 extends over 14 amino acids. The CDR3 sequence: CASMARGPTDTQYF.

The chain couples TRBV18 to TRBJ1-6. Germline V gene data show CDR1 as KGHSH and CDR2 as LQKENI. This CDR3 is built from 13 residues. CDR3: CASSTEVRSPLHF.

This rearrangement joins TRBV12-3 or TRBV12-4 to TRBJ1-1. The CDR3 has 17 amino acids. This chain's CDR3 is CASSLRQGRSLGTEAFF.

The CDR3 spells CAISSSADTQYF. The chain combines TRBV10-3 with TRBJ2-3. CDR3 length equals 12 residues. Looked up from germline, CDR1 is ENHRY and CDR2 is SYGVKD.

CDR3 amino acids: CASSDSYRLNTGELFF. The chain carries TRBV6-4 and TRBJ2-2; TCRdb designates TRBD1, a call that cannot be tested without DNA. Germline-derived CDR1 and CDR2 are MRHNA and SNTAGT. The CDR3 has 16 residues.

The CDR3 reads CASSLDSDSEQFF. The V gene is TRBV7-7, the J gene TRBJ2-1. Germline CDR1 is SSHAT and CDR2 is FNYEAQ (reference sequence). This CDR3 is 13 amino acids long. Together with reference TRBV7-7 and TRBJ2-1, the CDR3 gives the full variable domain: GAGVSQSPRYKVTKRGQDVTLRCDPISSHATLYWYQQALGQGPEFLTYFNYEAQPDKSGLPSDRFSAERPEGSISTLTIQRTEQRDSAMYRCASSLDSDSEQFFGPGTRLTVL.

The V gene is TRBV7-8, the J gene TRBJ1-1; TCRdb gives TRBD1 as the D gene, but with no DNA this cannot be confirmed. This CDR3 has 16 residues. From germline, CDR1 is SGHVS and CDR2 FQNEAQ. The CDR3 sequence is CASSQGIGAGGTEAFF. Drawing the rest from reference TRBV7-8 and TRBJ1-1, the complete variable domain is GAGVSQSPRYKVAKRGQDVALRCDPISGHVSLFWYQQALGQGPEFLTYFQNEAQLDKSGLPSDRFFAERPEGSVSTLKIQRTQQEDSAVYLCASSQGIGAGGTEAFFGQGTRLTVV.

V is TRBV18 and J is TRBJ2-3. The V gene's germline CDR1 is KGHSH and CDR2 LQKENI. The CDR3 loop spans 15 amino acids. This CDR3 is CASSPQPLSTDTQYF.

CDR3 residues: CASSPPGRGPGDEQFF. V is TRBV7-2 and J is TRBJ2-1; TCRdb's D gene call, TRBD1, goes unchecked for lack of DNA. CDR1 and CDR2 (germline): SGHTA, FQGNSA. The CDR3 has 16 residues. Combining the CDR3 with reference TRBV7-2 and TRBJ2-1 gives the whole variable domain GAGVSQSPSNKVTEKGKDVELRCDPISGHTALYWYRQSLGQGLEFLIYFQGNSAPDKSGLPSDRFSAERTGGSVSTLTIQRTQQEDSAVYLCASSPPGRGPGDEQFFGPGTRLTVL.

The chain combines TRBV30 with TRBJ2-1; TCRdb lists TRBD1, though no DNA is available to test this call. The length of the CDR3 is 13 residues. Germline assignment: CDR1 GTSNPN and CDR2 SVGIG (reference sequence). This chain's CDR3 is CACQTGPHGEQFF.

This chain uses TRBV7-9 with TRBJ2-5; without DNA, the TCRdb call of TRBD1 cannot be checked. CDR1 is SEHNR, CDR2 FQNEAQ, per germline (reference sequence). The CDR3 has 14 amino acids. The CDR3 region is CASSFGQASGTQYF.

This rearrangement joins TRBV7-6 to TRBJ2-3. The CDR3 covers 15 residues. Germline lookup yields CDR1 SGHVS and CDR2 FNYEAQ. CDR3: CASSLARTDSDTQYF.

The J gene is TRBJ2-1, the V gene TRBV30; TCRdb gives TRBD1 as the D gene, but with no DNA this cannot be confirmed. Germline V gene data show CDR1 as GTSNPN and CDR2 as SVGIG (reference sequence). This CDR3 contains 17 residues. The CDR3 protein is CAWRHPGDRGSYNEQFF. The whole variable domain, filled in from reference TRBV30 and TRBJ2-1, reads SQTIHQWPATLVQPVGSPLSLECTVEGTSNPNLYWYRQAAGRGLQLLFYSVGIGQISSEVPQNLSASRPQDRQFILSSKKLLLSDSGFYLCAWRHPGDRGSYNEQFFGPGTRLTVL.

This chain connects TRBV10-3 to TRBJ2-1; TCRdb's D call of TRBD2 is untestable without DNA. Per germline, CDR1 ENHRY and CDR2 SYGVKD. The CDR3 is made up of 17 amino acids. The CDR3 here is CAISETLAGGYNNEQFF.

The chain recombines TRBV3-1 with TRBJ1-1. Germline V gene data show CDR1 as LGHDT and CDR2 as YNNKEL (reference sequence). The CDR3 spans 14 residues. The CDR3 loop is CASSQVEGNTEAFF.

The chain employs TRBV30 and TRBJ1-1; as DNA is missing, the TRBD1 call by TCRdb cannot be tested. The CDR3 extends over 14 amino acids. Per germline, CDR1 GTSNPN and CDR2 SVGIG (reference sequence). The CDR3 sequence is CALRRQVMNTEAFF.

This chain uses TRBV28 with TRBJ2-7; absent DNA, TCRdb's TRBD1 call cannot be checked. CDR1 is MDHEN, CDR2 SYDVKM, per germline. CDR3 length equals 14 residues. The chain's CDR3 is CASRGGTLAYEQYF.

The chain's CDR3 is CASSPWVAGGQNQETQYF. The V call is TRBV10-2, the J call TRBJ2-5; TCRdb returns TRBD2, unconfirmable since there is no DNA. CDR3 size: 18 residues. Germline lookup yields CDR1 WSHSY and CDR2 SAAADI.